This T cell receptor beta chain came from a study of T cell repertoires in cytomegalovirus infection. TCRdb passed the reads through MiXCR, listing each CDR3 protein once. The table shows roughly 150,000 distinct CDR3 sequences, with about 15% occurring only once. CDR3 length: 14 residues. V lost 2 bases to trimming and J lost 4 bases; unmatched junction nucleotides: 1. Germline V gene sequence: CDR1 MNHNY, CDR2 SVGAGI (reference sequence). This chain connects TRBV6-6 to TRBJ2-7; 11 bases are a match to TRBD1. The receptor was isolated from a human donor in good health (CMV status not recorded). Some clones in this sample may be carry-over from other donors' samples. The sequenced sample was CD8+ T cells from PBMCs. In DNA form, the CDR3 reads TGTGCCAGCAGTTACGGGACAGGGGGATACGAGCAGTACTTC. Protein product: CASSYGTGGYEQYF.